This entry describes one T cell receptor (beta chain). CDR3 length: 16 residues. The data originate from a study of blood T cell repertoires in COVID-19. Authors' processing steps: Reference gene primer amplification gave estimated nucleated cell counts. Clones were sequenced by immunoSEQ multiplex PCR, and TCRdb holds only the in-frame ones, with some missing. The V and J calls and clone size were taken over from that table, and D and trimming were inferred from the DNA. This table has about 340,000 clones, under 95% appearing once. Source material: peripheral blood. This clonotype was sampled from a woman aged 18-29 years who had recovered from COVID-19. J is TRBJ1-1 and V is TRBV12-2; TRBD1, the table's D call, lacks a check against the DNA. TRBV12-2 is a pseudogene. The DNA for the CDR3 is TGTGCAAGTCGCTACGGACAGGGGGCCTGGAACACTGAAGCTTTCTTT. This gives the protein CASRYGQGAWNTEAFF.